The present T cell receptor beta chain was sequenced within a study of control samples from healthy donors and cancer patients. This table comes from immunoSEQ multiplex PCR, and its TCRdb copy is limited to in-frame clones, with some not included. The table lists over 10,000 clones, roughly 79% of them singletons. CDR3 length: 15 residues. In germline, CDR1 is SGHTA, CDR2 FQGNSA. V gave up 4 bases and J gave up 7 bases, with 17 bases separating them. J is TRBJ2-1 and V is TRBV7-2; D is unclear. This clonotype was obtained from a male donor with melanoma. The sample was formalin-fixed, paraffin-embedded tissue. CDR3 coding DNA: TGTGCCAGCAGCTCGGACGGTGGCGGATGGAATGAGCAGTTCTTC. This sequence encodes CASSSDGGGWNEQFF.